Listed below are T cell receptor beta chains from one sample, sequenced in a study of T cell changes during pregnancy in multiple sclerosis. The assay was immunoSEQ multiplex PCR, and TCRdb's table has in-frame clones only and misses some. The sample shows roughly 100,000 clones, around 91% of them seen only once. Sequenced here: peripheral blood, sampled after pregnancy. These receptors all stem from a female donor with multiple sclerosis, enrolled in a pregnancy study. CDR3s include the opening cysteine and the closing phenylalanine or tryptophan. The D gene is left open where the match is weak. Expanded clones get a size class; other rows say once, few or many, or leave the size out.

TRBV6-6	-	15	-	TRBJ2-3	CASSSTSGFTDTQYF	TGTGCCAGCAGTTCAACTTCAGGGTTTACAGATACGCAGTATTTT
TRBV2	-	15	TRBD1	TRBJ1-1	CASSTGGRGATEAFF	TGTGCCAGCAGCACAGGGGGCCGGGGGGCCACTGAAGCTTTCTTT
TRBV4-1	few	16	TRBD2	TRBJ2-1	CASSQFGLAGTHEQFF	TGCGCCAGCAGCCAATTTGGACTAGCGGGAACCCATGAGCAGTTCTTC
TRBV18	-	15	-	TRBJ2-5	CASSRDRLYQETQYF	TGTGCCAGCTCACGAGACAGGCTGTACCAAGAGACCCAGTACTTC
TRBV7-3	-	13	-	TRBJ2-7	CASSLTPGLEQYF	TGTGCCAGCAGCTTAACCCCAGGGTTAGAGCAGTACTTC
TRBV5-4	-	14	-	TRBJ2-1	CASSSVETYNEQFF	TGTGCCAGCAGCTCGGTTGAAACCTACAATGAGCAGTTCTTC
TRBV5-1	-	15	-	TRBJ2-7	CASSPSPTQVHEQYF	TGCGCCAGCAGCCCAAGTCCTACTCAGGTACACGAGCAGTACTTC
TRBV7-9	-	14	TRBD1	TRBJ1-1	CASSQDRGFTEAFF	TGTGCCAGCAGCCAGGACAGGGGATTTACTGAAGCTTTCTTT
TRBV7-2	-	14	-	TRBJ1-2	CASSLGQGSHGYTF	TGTGCCAGCAGCTTAGGGCAGGGGTCTCATGGCTACACCTTC
TRBV5-4	-	14	-	TRBJ2-4	CASSLMQQGNIQYF	TGTGCCAGCAGCTTGATGCAGCAGGGAAACATTCAGTACTTC
TRBV7-8	-	16	TRBD1	TRBJ2-1	CASSLAGTVSYNEQFF	TGTGCCAGCAGCTTAGCCGGGACAGTATCCTACAATGAGCAGTTCTTC
TRBV27	once	13	TRBD1	TRBJ2-7	CASTQGLGYEQYF	TGTGCCAGCACACAGGGGTTGGGCTACGAGCAGTACTTC
TRBV7-9	-	15	-	TRBJ2-2	CASSFSGTNTGELFF	TGTGCCAGCAGCTTTAGCGGAACGAACACCGGGGAGCTGTTTTTT
TRBV7-7	-	13	-	TRBJ1-1	CASSLSVNTEAFF	TGTGCCAGCAGCTTATCGGTGAACACTGAAGCTTTCTTT
TRBV11-2	-	13	-	TRBJ2-5	CASRTVWQETQYF	TGTGCCAGCAGAACGGTCTGGCAAGAGACCCAGTACTTC
TRBV11-2	once	14	TRBD1	TRBJ1-4	CASRGDSGDEKLFF	TGTGCCAGCAGGGGGGACAGTGGTGATGAAAAACTGTTTTTT
TRBV28	-	14	TRBD1	TRBJ2-1	CASSFRDRAIEQFF	TGTGCCAGCAGTTTCCGGGACAGGGCGATTGAGCAGTTCTTC
TRBV9	-	13	-	TRBJ1-5	CASSVSPNQPQHF	TGTGCCAGCAGCGTTAGTCCCAATCAGCCCCAGCATTTT
TRBV28	-	11	-	TRBJ1-1	CASSLSEEAFF	TGTGCCAGCAGTTTATCCGAGGAAGCTTTCTTT
TRBV7-3	-	15	TRBD1	TRBJ2-3	CASSLKGARIDTQYF	TGTGCCAGCAGCTTAAAGGGGGCGCGGATAGATACGCAGTATTTT
TRBV11-2	-	14	-	TRBJ1-2	CASSLGRGNYGYTF	TGTGCCAGCAGCTTAGGTCGGGGAAACTATGGCTACACCTTC
TRBV6-4	-	18	TRBD2	TRBJ2-1	CASTKSRSGREGYNEQFF	TGTGCCAGCACCAAGAGTCGTAGCGGGAGAGAGGGATACAATGAGCAGTTCTTC
TRBV7-9	-	12	-	TRBJ1-1	CASSLVIGWAFF	TGTGCCAGCAGCTTAGTGATCGGGTGGGCTTTCTTT
TRBV5-3	-	17	TRBD2	TRBJ2-2	CARSFQGTSGGGGELFF	TGTGCCAGAAGCTTTCAGGGGACTAGCGGGGGGGGCGGGGAGCTGTTTTTT
TRBV9	-	14	TRBD1	TRBJ2-7	CASSVTGDVYEQYF	TGTGCCAGCAGCGTCACAGGGGACGTCTACGAGCAGTACTTC
TRBV25-1	-	13	-	TRBJ1-1	CASTGRLNTEAFF	TGTGCCAGCACAGGCAGGCTGAACACTGAAGCTTTCTTT
TRBV19	few	14	-	TRBJ1-1	CASSIRGADTEAFF	TGTGCCAGTAGTATACGGGGGGCGGACACTGAAGCTTTCTTT
TRBV6-6	-	12	-	TRBJ1-2	CASRPGGSGYTF	TGTGCCAGCAGACCTGGGGGGTCCGGCTACACCTTC
TRBV5-1	-	16	TRBD1	TRBJ2-7	CASSQYGTGGIDEQYF	TGCGCCAGCAGCCAATACGGGACAGGGGGAATTGACGAGCAGTACTTC
TRBV5-1	-	14	TRBD1	TRBJ1-2	CASSGGGQGEGYTF	TGCGCCAGCAGCGGCGGGGGACAGGGTGAAGGCTACACCTTC
TRBV5-4	-	14	TRBD1	TRBJ1-2	CASSLGQGASGYTF	TGTGCCAGCAGCTTGGGGCAGGGGGCGAGTGGCTACACCTTC
TRBV2	-	12	-	TRBJ2-5	CASRLDGETQYF	TGTGCCAGCAGGCTAGACGGGGAGACCCAGTACTTC
TRBV6-4	-	15	TRBD1	TRBJ2-1	CASSVRTGGFNEQFF	TGTGCCAGCAGTGTCCGGACAGGGGGCTTCAATGAGCAGTTCTTC
TRBV27	-	16	-	TRBJ2-6	CASRGGGSAGANVLTF	TGTGCCAGCAGGGGCGGAGGAAGTGCTGGGGCCAACGTCCTGACTTTC
TRBV7-9	-	15	-	TRBJ1-4	CASSLGQGVNEKLFF	TGTGCCAGCAGCTTAGGACAAGGGGTTAATGAAAAACTGTTTTTT
TRBV7-9	-	13	TRBD1	TRBJ1-1	CASSLERGQGAFF	TGTGCCAGCAGCTTAGAGAGGGGGCAGGGAGCTTTCTTT
TRBV27	-	13	-	TRBJ2-7	CASSLNRVDEQYF	TGTGCCAGCAGTCTCAACAGGGTGGACGAGCAGTACTTC
TRBV19	once	14	-	TRBJ2-1	CASSIDPQYNEQFF	TGTGCCAGTAGTATAGATCCCCAGTACAATGAGCAGTTCTTC
TRBV5-1	-	18	-	TRBJ2-1	CASSLLGPAGTQHNEQFF	TGCGCCAGCAGCTTGCTAGGCCCAGCGGGCACCCAACACAATGAGCAGTTCTTC
TRBV29-1	-	12	-	TRBJ2-7	CSVQDSPYEQYF	TGCAGCGTTCAGGACAGCCCCTACGAGCAGTACTTC
TRBV19	-	14	-	TRBJ2-1	CASSIGTTDNEQFF	TGTGCCAGTAGTATAGGAACTACCGACAATGAGCAGTTCTTC